The T cell receptor (beta chain) described here comes from a study of shared clonotypes between healthy human individuals. About the study: A few men and a couple of women, aged 18 to 49, were donors.

Produced via immunoSEQ multiplex PCR; TCRdb's table is partial and in-frame only. The data show about 2.2 million clones, with approximately 92% seen just once and approximately 1.7% held by the top ten. Germline V gene data show CDR1 as SGHRS and CDR2 as YFSETQ. The CDR3 runs 14 residues. Study-wide results and limits: Despite large depth, rarefaction showed incomplete sorted-subset sequencing.

CD45RO-negative CD8 cells positively selected for CCR7 made up the naive population, which excluded terminally differentiated effector memory CD45RA+ cells. Healthy HIV-negative adults with no recent acute infections or vaccinations were recruited as donors. Remarks on this clone: Its antigen is still unknown. One end of the junction fails to match germline, which may point to a read error.

Sequencing input: naive CD8+ T cells from PBMCs. The sequence was obtained from a man younger than 35 in good health. Some clones in this sample may be carry-over from other donors' samples. This chain uses TRBV5-1 with TRBJ2-2, with a tentative D call TRBD1 (6 bases). The CDR3 reads CASSSGQNSGELFF. CDR3 coding DNA: TGCGCCAGCAGCTCAGGACAGAACTCCGGGGAGCTGTTTTTT.